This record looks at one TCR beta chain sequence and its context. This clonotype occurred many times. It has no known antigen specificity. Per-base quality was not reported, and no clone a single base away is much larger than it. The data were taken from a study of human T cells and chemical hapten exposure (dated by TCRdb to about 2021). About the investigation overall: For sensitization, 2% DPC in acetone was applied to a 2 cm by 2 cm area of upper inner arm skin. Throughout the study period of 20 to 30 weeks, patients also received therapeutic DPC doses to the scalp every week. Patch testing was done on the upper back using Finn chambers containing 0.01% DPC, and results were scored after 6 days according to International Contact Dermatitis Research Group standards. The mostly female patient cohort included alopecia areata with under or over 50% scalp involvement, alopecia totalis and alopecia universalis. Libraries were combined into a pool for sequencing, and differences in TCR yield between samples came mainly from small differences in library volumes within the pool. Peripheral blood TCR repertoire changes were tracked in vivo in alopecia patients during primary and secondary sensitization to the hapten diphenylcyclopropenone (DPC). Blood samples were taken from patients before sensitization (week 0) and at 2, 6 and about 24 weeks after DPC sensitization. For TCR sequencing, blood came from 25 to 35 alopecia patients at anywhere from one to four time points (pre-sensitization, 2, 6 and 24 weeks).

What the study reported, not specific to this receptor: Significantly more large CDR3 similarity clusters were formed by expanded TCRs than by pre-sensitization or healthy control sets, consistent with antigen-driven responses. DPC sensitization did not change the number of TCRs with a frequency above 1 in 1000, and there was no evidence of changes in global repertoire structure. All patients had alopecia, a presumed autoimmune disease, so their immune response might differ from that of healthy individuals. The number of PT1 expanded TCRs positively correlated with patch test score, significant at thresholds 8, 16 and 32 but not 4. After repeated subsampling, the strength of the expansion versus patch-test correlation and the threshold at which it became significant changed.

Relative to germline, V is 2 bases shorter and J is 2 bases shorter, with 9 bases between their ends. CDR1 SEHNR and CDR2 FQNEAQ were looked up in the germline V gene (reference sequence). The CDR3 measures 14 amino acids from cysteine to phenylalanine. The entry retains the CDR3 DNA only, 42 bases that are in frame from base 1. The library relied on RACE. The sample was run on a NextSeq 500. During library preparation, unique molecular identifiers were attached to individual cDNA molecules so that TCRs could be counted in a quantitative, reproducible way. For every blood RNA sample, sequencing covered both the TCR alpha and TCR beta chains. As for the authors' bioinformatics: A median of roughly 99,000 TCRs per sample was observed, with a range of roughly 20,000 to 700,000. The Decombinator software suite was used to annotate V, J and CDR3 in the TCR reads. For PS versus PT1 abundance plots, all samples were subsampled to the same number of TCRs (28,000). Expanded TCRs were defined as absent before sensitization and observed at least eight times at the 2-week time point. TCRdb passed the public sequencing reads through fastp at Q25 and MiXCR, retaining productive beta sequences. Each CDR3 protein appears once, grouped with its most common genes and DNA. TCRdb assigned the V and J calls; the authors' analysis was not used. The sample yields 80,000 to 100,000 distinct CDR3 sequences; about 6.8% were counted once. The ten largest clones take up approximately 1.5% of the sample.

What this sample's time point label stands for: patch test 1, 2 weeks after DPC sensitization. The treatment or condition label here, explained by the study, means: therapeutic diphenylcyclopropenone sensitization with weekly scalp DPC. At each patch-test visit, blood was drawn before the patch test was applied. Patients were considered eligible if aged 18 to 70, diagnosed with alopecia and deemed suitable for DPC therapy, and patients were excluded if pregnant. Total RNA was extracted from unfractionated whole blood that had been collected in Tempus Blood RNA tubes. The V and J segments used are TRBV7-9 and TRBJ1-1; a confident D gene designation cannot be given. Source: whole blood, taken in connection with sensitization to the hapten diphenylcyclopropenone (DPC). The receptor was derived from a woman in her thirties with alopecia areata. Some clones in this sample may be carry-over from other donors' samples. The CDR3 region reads CASSLITTNTEAFF. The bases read TGTGCCAGCAGCTTAATAACGACAAACACTGAAGCTTTCTTT.